These 12 T cell receptor beta chains were sequenced from one sample in a study of Graves' ophthalmopathy and Graves' hyperthyroidism. RNA served as the template for amplifying TCR beta CDR3 regions. Second-round multiplex PCR followed a first-round RT-PCR using HTBI primers. TCRdb independently ran MiXCR on the multiplex PCR reads; one entry per CDR3 protein. The repertoire has some 1.1 million distinct CDR3 sequences, about 35% of them found once; the top ten carry around 10%. Material for sequencing was peripheral blood or thyroid tissue (not recorded which). All receptors come from an adult man with Graves' hyperthyroidism.

This clonotype was seen ten or more times. This chain connects TRBV20-1 to TRBJ2-7; D unresolved. This CDR3 has 11 amino acids. Germline V gene data show CDR1 as DFQATT and CDR2 as SNEGSKA (reference sequence). V lost 2 bases and J 5 bases, leaving 7 bases between the germline ends. CDR3 amino acids: CSARPGDEQYF. CDR3 coding DNA: TGCAGTGCTAGACCCGGCGACGAGCAGTACTTC.

This clonotype was detected only a few times. The chain uses TRBV29-1 and TRBJ2-2; D may be TRBD2 (5 bases). CDR3 length: 13 residues. V lost 6 bases to trimming and J lost 0 bases, with 8 bases between them. Germline V gene lookup returns CDR1 SQVTM and CDR2 ANQGSEA. DNA of the CDR3: TGCAGCGTGGATAGCGCGAACACCGGGGAGCTGTTTTTT. This translates into CSVDSANTGELFF.

This clonotype appeared a few times. The chain is built from TRBV6-4 and TRBJ1-5; D unresolved. With 4 bases removed from V and 4 bases from J, the gap between germline ends came to 8 bases. Germline CDR1 MRHNA, CDR2 SNTAGT. The CDR3 is 13 amino acids. The CDR3, as DNA: TGTGCCAGCAGTGCCCAGGTGAATCAGCCCCAGCATTTT. Residues: CASSAQVNQPQHF.

This clonotype has a single count. The chain carries TRBV7-1 and TRBJ2-7; TRBD1 agrees at 7 bases. TRBV7-1 is classed as an ORF, of uncertain function. The CDR3 is made up of 10 amino acids. V lost 6 bases to trimming and J lost 13 bases; unmatched junction nucleotides: 6. CDR3 sequence: CASSDRASYF. For the CDR3, the DNA is TGTGCCAGCAGTGACAGGGCATCATACTTC.

This clonotype has only a few counts. A much larger clone differs by one base, so this may be a read error. The chain uses TRBV6-2 or TRBV6-3 and TRBJ1-2; D ambiguous. This CDR3 spans 13 amino acids. Trimming took off 8 bases at V and 6 bases at J, with 16 bases between the two ends. Germline V gene lookup returns CDR1 MNHEY and CDR2 SVGEGT. Here the CDR3 DNA reads TGTGCCAGCGCACTCACAGAAGACGATGGCTACACCTTC. The encoded protein is CASALTEDDGYTF.

This clonotype came up once. This may be a read error, as it is one base from a much larger clone. The chain combines TRBV7-9 with TRBJ2-7; 7 bases align to TRBD2. Germline loops: CDR1 SEHNR, CDR2 FQNEAQ (reference sequence). The CDR3 spans 11 residues. The CDR3: CASSRDYGSHF. CDR3 sequence (DNA): TGTGCCAGCAGTCGGGACTATGGTTCGCACTTC.

The sample holds one count of this clonotype. The CDR3 does not close with the conserved phenylalanine or tryptophan, likely indicating a read error. The genes are TRBV6-5 and TRBJ2-7; TRBD1 matches at 11 bases. The CDR3 sequence is 14 residues long. Germline CDR1 reads MNHEY; CDR2 reads SVGAGI. The CDR3 is CASSYGSGTGGQYL. CDR3 nucleotide sequence: TGCGCCAGCAGTTACGGATCCGGGACAGGGGGACAGTACCTC.

J is TRBJ2-7 and V is TRBV12-3 or TRBV12-4; D uncertain. The germline V and J ends were trimmed by 3 bases and 4 bases, with 7 bases remaining between them. The CDR3 consists of 12 residues. For the CDR3, the DNA is TGTGCCAGCAGTTTTTTTGGGTACGAGCAGTACTTC. Amino acids: CASSFFGYEQYF.

This clonotype was detected many times. The chain joins TRBV19 to TRBJ1-1, with D possibly matching TRBD1 (5 bases). Germline V gene data show CDR1 as LNHDA and CDR2 as SQIVND (reference sequence). The CDR3 spans 13 residues. Trimming removed 9 bases at V and 5 bases at J, with 16 bases between. This CDR3 reads CASRGVGGTEAFF. For the CDR3, the DNA is TGTGCCAGCCGAGGTGTTGGGGGGACTGAAGCTTTCTTT.

CDR3 amino acids: CSARDPTGTSYGYTF. CDR3 DNA sequence: TGCAGTGCTAGAGACCCGACAGGGACTTCCTATGGCTACACCTTC. The rearrangement joins TRBV20-1 to TRBJ1-2; 7 positions match TRBD1. The J segment lost 4 bases and the V segment lost 0 bases, leaving 8 bases of the junction unmatched. This CDR3 has 15 residues. Per germline, CDR1 DFQATT and CDR2 SNEGSKA (reference sequence).

The rearrangement joins TRBV2 to TRBJ2-5; 9 positions match TRBD2. The junction had 11 bases not matched to a gene; V was cut back by 7 bases and J by 5 bases. Germline CDR1 SNHLY, CDR2 FYNNEI. The length of the CDR3 is 15 residues. CDR3 sequence: CASNRLAAPVETQYF. CDR3 DNA: TGTGCCAGCAATCGACTAGCGGCCCCCGTGGAGACCCAGTACTTC.

In its sample, this clonotype was seen many times. For the CDR3, the DNA is TGCAGCGTTGACTCCCGAAACACCATATATTTT. Residues: CSVDSRNTIYF. The chain uses TRBV29-1 and TRBJ1-3; D is unresolved. CDR1 is SQVTM and CDR2 is ANQGSEA in the germline V gene. The CDR3 sequence is 11 residues long. V dropped 3 bases and J dropped 5 bases, with 5 bases sitting between them.